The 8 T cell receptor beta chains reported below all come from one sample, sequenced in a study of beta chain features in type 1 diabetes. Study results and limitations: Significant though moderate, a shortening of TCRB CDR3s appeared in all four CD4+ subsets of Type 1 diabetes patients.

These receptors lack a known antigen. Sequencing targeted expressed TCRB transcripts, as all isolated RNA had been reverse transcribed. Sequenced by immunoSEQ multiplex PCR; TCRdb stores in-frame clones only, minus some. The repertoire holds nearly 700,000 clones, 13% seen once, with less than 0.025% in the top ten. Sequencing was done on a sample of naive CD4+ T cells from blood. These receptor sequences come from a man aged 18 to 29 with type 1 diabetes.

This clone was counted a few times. CDR3 DNA sequence: TGCAGCGTTCACGGAGCTGGGTACAATGAGCAGTTCTTC. Protein: CSVHGAGYNEQFF. The chain has TRBV29-1 and TRBJ2-1; the D is unclear. The V end lost 5 bases, the J end lost 4 bases, and 12 bases lay between the germline ends. CDR1 and CDR2 (germline): SQVTM, ANQGSEA. The CDR3 length is 13 residues.

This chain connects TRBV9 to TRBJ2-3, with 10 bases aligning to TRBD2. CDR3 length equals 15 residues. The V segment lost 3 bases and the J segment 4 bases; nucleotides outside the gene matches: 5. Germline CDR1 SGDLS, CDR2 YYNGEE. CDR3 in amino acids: CASSASGGAADTQYF. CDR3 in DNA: TGTGCCAGCAGCGCCAGCGGGGGGGCAGCAGATACGCAGTATTTT. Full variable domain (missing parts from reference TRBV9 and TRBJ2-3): DSGVTQTPKHLITATGQRVTLRCSPRSGDLSVYWYQQSLDQGLQFLIQYYNGEERAKGNILERFSAQQFPDLHSELNLSSLELGDSALYFCASSASGGAADTQYFGPGTRLTVL.

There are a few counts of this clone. The chain's CDR3 is CATSRVPGNQPQHF. CDR3 DNA sequence: TGTGCCACCAGCAGAGTGCCCGGCAATCAGCCCCAGCATTTT. This chain uses TRBV15 with TRBJ1-5; D is uncertain. In germline, CDR1 is LNHNV, CDR2 YYDKDF (reference sequence). There are 14 residues in the CDR3. Trimming removed 1 base at V and 2 bases at J, with 6 bases between.

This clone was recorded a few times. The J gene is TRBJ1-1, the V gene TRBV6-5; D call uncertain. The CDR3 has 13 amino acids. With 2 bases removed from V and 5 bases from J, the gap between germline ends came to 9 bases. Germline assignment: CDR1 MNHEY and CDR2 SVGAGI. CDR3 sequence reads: CASSYGPKTEAFF. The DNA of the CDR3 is TGTGCCAGCAGTTACGGCCCGAAGACTGAAGCTTTCTTT.

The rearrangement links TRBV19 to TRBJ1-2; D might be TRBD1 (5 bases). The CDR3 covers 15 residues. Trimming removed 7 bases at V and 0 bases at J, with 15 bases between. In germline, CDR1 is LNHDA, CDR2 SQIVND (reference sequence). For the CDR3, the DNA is TGTGCCAGTACCCCCATTGACAGTACTAACTATGGCTACACCTTC. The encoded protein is CASTPIDSTNYGYTF. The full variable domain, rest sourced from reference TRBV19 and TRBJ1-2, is DGGITQSPKYLFRKEGQNVTLSCEQNLNHDAMYWYRQDPGQGLRLIYYSQIVNDFQKGDIAEGYSVSREKKESFPLTVTSAQKNPTAFYLCASTPIDSTNYGYTFGSGTRLTVV.

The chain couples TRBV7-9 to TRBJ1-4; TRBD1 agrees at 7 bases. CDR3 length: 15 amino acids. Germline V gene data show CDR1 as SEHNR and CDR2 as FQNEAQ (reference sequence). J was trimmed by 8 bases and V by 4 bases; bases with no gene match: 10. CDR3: CASSSGQAGAEKLFF. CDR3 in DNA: TGTGCCAGCAGCTCCGGACAGGCGGGAGCAGAAAAACTGTTTTTT.

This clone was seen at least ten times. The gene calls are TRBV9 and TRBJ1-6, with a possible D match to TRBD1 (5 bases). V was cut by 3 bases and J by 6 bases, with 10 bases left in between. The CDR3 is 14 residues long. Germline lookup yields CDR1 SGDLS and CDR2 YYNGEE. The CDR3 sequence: CASSGDSVNSPLHF. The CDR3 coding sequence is TGTGCCAGCAGCGGAGACAGTGTTAATTCACCCCTCCACTTT.

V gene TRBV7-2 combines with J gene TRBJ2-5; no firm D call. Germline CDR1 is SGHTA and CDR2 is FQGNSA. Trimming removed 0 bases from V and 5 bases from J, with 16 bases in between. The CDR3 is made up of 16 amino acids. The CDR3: CASSLAAGWVGETQYF. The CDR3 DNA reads TGTGCCAGCAGCTTAGCAGCCGGCTGGGTGGGCGAGACCCAGTACTTC.